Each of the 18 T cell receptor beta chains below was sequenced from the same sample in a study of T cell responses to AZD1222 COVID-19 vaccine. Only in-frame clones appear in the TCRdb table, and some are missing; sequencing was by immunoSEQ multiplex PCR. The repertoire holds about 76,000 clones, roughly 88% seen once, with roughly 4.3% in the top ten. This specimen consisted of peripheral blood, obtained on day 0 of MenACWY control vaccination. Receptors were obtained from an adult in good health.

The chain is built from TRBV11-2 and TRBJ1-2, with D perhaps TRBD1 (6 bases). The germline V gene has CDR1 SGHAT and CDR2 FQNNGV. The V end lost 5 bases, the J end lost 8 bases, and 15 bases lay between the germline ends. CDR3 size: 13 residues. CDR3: CASSRGTFWGYTF. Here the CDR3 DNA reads TGTGCCAGCAGCCGCGGGACATTTTGGGGCTACACCTTC.

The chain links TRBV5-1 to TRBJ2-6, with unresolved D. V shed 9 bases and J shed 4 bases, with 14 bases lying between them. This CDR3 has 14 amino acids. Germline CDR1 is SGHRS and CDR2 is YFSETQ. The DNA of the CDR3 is TGCGCCACTAAGAGTGCCCCCGGGGCCAACGTCCTGACTTTC. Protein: CATKSAPGANVLTF.

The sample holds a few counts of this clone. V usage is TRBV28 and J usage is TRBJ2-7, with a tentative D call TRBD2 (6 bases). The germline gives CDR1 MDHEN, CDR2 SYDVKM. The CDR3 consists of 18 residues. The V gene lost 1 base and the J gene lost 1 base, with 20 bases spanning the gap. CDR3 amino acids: CASSLLADPSPGSYEQYF. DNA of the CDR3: TGTGCCAGCAGTTTATTAGCGGATCCCTCACCGGGTTCCTACGAGCAGTACTTC. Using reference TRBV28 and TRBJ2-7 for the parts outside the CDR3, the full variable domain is DVKVTQSSRYLVKRTGEKVFLECVQDMDHENMFWYRQDPGLGLRLIYFSYDVKMKEKGDIPEGYSVSREKKERFSLILESASTNQTSMYLCASSLLADPSPGSYEQYFGPGTRLTVT.

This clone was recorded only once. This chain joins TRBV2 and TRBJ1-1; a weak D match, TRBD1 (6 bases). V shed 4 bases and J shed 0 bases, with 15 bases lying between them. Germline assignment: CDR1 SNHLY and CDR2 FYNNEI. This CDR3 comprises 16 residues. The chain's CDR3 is CASSAGAPLVNTEAFF. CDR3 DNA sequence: TGTGCCAGCAGTGCAGGGGCTCCCCTGGTGAACACTGAAGCTTTCTTT. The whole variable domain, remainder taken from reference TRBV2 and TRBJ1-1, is EPEVTQTPSHQVTQMGQEVILRCVPISNHLYFYWYRQILGQKVEFLVSFYNNEISEKSEIFDDQFSVERPDGSNFTLKIRSTKLEDSAMYFCASSAGAPLVNTEAFFGQGTRLTVV.

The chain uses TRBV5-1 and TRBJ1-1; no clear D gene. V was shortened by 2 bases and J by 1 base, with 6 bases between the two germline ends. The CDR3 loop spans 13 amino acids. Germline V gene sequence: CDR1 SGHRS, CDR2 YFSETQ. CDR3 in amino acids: CASSLEPNTEAFF. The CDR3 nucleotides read TGCGCCAGCAGCTTAGAACCGAACACTGAAGCTTTCTTT.

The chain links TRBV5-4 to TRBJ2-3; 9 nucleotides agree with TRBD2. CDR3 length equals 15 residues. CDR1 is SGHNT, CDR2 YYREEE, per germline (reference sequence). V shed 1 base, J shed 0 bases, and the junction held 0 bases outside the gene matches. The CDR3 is CASSLTSGSTDTQYF. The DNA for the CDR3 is TGTGCCAGCAGCTTGACTAGCGGGAGCACAGATACGCAGTATTTT.

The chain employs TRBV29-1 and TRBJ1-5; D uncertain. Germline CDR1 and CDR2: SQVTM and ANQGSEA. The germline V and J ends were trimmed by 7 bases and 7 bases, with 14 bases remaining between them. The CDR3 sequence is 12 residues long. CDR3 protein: CSAGRGSQPQHF. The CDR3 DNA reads TGCAGCGCCGGCCGGGGTTCGCAGCCCCAGCATTTT.

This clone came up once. Written as DNA, the CDR3 is TGTGCCTGGAGGGTCCTATGGCGGGGCGGGGAGCTGTTTTTT. Protein sequence: CAWRVLWRGGELFF. J is TRBJ2-2 and V is TRBV30; the D gene is possibly TRBD2 (6 bases). V was pared by 3 bases and J by 7 bases, with 15 bases between. The CDR3 spans 14 residues. Germline loops: CDR1 GTSNPN, CDR2 SVGIG (reference sequence).

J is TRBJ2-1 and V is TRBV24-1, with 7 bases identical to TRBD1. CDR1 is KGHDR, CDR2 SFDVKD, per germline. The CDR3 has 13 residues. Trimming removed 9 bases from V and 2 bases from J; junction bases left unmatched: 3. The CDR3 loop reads CATQGQTYNEQFF. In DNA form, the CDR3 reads TGTGCCACCCAGGGACAGACCTACAATGAGCAGTTCTTC.

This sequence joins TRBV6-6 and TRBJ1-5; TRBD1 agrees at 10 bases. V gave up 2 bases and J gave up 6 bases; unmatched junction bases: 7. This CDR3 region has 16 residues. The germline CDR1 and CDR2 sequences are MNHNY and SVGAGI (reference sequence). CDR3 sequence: CASSYERDRGSQPQHF. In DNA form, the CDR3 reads TGTGCCAGCAGTTACGAACGGGACAGGGGTAGTCAGCCCCAGCATTTT.

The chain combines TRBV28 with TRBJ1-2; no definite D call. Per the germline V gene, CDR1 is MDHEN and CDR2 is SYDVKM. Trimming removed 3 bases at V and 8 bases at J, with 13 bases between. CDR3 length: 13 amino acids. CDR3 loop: CASSFNQDLGYTF. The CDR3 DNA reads TGTGCCAGCAGTTTTAACCAGGACCTGGGCTACACCTTC.

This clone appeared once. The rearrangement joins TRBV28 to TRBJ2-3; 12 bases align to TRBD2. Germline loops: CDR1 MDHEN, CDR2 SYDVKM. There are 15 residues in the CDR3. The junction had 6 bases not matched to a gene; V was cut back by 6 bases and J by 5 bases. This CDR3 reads CASSSGLAGLDTQYF. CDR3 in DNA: TGTGCCAGCAGCTCGGGACTAGCGGGTCTAGATACGCAGTATTTT.

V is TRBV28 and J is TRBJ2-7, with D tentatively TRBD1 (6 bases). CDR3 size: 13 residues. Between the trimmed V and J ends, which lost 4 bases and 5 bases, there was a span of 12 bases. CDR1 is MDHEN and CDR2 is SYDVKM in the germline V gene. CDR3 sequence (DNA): TGTGCCAGCAGTTCAGACAGGCCCGACGAGCAGTACTTC. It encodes CASSSDRPDEQYF.

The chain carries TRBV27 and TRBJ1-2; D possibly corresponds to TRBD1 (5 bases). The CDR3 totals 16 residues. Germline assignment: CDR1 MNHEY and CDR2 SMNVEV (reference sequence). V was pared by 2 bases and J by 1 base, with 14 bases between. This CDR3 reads CASSLGGPYFNYGYTF. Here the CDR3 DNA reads TGTGCCAGCAGTTTAGGGGGACCCTACTTTAACTATGGCTACACCTTC.

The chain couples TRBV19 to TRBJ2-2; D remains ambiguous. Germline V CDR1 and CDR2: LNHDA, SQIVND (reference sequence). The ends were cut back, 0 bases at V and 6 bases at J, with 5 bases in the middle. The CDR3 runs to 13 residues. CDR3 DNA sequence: TGTGCCAGTAGTATAGATCATGCCGGGGAGCTGTTTTTT. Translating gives CASSIDHAGELFF.

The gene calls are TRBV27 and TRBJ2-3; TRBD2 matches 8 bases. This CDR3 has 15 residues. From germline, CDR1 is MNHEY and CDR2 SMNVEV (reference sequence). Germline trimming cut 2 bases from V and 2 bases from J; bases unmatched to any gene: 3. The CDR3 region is CASSLTSGATDTQYF. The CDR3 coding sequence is TGTGCCAGCAGTTTAACTAGCGGAGCCACAGATACGCAGTATTTT.

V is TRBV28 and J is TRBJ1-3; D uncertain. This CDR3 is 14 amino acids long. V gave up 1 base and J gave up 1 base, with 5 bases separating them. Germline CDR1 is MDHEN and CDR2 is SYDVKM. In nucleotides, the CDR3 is TGTGCCAGCAGTTTATTGGGATCTGGAAACACCATATATTTT. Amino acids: CASSLLGSGNTIYF.

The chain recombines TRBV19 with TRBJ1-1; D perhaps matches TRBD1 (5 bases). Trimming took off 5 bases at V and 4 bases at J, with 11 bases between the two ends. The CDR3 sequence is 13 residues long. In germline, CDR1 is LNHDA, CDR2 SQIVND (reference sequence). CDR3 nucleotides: TGTGCCAGTAGTCCACAGGTCCCCACTGAAGCTTTCTTT. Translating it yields CASSPQVPTEAFF.